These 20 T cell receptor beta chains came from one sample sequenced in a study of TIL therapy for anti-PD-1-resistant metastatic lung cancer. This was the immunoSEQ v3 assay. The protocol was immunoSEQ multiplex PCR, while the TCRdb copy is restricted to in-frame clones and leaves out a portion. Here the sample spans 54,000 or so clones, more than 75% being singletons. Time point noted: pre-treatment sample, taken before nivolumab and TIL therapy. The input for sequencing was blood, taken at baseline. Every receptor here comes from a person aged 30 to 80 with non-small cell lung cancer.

The CDR3 coding sequence is TGTGCCAGCATGTACAGGGGAGGGGACGGAGAGCAGTACTTC. Translated, it gives CASMYRGGDGEQYF. V gene TRBV27 combines with J gene TRBJ2-7; D possibly uses TRBD1 or TRBD2 (7 bases each). V was shortened by 7 bases and J by 7 bases, with 20 bases between the two germline ends. The CDR3 length is 14 residues. Germline assignment: CDR1 MNHEY and CDR2 SMNVEV (reference sequence).

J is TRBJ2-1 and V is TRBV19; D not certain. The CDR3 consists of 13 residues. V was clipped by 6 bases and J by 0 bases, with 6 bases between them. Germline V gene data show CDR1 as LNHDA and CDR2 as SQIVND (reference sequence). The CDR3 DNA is TGTGCCAGTAGGGCCAGCTCCTACAATGAGCAGTTCTTC. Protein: CASRASSYNEQFF.

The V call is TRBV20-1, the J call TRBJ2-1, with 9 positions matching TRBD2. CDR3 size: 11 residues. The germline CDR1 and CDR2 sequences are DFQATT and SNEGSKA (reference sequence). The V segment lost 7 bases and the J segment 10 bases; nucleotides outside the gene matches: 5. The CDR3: CSGEREVEQFF. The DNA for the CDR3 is TGCAGTGGAGAGCGGGAGGTCGAGCAGTTCTTC.

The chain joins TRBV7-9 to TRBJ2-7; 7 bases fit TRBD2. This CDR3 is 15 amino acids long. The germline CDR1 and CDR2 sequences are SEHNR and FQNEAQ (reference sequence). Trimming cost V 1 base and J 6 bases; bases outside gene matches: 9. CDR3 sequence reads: CASSLGDYPLGEQYF. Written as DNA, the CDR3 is TGTGCCAGCAGCTTAGGGGACTACCCTCTTGGCGAGCAGTACTTC.

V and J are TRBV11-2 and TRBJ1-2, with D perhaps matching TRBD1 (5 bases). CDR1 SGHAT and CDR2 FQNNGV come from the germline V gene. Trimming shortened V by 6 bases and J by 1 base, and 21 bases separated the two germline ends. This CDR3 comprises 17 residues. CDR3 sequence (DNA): TGTGCCAGCAGAACCTTCTCGGGGCGGACCGTTAACTATGGCTACACCTTC. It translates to CASRTFSGRTVNYGYTF.

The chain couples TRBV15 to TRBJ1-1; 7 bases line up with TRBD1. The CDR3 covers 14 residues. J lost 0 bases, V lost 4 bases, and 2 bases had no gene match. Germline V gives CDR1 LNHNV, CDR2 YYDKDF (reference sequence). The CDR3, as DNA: TGTGCCACCAGCATAGGGGGCATGAACACTGAAGCTTTCTTT. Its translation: CATSIGGMNTEAFF.

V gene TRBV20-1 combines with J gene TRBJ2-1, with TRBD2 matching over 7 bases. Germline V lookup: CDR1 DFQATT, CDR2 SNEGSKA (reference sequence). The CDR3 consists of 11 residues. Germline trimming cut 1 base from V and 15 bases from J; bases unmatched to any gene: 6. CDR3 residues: CSARVAGEMFF. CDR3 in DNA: TGCAGTGCTAGAGTGGCGGGGGAGATGTTCTTC.

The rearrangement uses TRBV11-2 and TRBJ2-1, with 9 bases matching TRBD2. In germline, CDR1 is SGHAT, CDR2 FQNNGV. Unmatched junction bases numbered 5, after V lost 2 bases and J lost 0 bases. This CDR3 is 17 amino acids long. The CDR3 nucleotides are TGTGCCAGCAGCTTAAGACTAGCGGACTTCTCCTACAATGAGCAGTTCTTC. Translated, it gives CASSLRLADFSYNEQFF.

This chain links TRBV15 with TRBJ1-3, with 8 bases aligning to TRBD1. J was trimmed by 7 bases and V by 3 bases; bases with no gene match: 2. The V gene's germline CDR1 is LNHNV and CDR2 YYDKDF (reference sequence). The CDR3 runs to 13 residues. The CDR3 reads CATSRQGANTIYF. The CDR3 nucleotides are TGTGCCACCAGCAGGCAGGGGGCCAACACCATATATTTT.

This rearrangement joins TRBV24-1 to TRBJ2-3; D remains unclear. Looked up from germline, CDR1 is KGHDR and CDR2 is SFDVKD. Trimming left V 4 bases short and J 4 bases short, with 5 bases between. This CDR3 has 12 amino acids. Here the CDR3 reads CATSDVPDTQYF. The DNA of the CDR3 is TGTGCCACCAGTGACGTACCAGATACGCAGTATTTT.

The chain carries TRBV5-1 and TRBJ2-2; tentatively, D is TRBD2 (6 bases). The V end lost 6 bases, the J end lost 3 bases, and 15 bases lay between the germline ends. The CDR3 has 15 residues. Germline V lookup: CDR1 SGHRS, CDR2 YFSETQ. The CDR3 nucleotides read TGCGCCAGCACCTTTGCTAGCGCCGACACCGGGGAGCTGTTTTTT. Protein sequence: CASTFASADTGELFF. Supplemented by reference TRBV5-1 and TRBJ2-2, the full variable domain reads KAGVTQTPRYLIKTRGQQVTLSCSPISGHRSVSWYQQTPGQGLQFLFEYFSETQRNKGNFPGRFSGRQFSNSRSEMNVSTLELGDSALYLCASTFASADTGELFFGEGSRLTVL.

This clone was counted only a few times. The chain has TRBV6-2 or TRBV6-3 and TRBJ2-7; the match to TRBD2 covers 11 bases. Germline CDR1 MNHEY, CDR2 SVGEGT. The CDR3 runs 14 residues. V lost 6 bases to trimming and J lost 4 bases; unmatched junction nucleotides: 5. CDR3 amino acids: CASSRLAGNYEQYF. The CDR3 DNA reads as TGTGCCAGCAGCCGACTAGCGGGGAATTACGAGCAGTACTTC.

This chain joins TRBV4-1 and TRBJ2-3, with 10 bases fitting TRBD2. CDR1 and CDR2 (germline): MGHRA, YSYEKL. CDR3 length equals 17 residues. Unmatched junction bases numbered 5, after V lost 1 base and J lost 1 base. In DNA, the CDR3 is TGCGCCAGCAGCCAAGCCCTAGCGGGGGCCCGCACAGATACGCAGTATTTT. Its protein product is CASSQALAGARTDTQYF.

The CDR3 is CASSDRLNYEQYF. For the CDR3, the DNA is TGTGCCAGCAGCGACAGGCTCAACTACGAGCAGTACTTC. The chain recombines TRBV27 with TRBJ2-7; D might be TRBD1 (6 bases). The CDR3 spans 13 residues. V lost 6 bases and J 3 bases, leaving 12 bases between the germline ends. From germline, CDR1 is MNHEY and CDR2 SMNVEV (reference sequence).

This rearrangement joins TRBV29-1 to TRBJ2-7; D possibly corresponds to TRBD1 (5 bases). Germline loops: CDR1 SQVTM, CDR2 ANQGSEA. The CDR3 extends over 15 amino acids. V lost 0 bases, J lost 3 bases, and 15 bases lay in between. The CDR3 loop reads CSVEDSLTGSYEQYF. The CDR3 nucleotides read TGCAGCGTTGAAGATTCCCTTACAGGCAGCTACGAGCAGTACTTC.

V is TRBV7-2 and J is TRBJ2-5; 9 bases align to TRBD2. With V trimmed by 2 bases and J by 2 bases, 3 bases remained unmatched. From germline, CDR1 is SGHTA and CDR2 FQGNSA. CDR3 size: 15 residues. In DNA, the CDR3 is TGTGCCAGCAGCTTATTTAGCGGGGGACAAGAGACCCAGTACTTC. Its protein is CASSLFSGGQETQYF.

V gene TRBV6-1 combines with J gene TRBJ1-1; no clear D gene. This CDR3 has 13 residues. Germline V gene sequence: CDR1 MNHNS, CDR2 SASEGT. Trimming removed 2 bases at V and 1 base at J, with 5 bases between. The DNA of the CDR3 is TGTGCCAGCAGTGAATACAGGAACACTGAAGCTTTCTTT. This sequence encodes CASSEYRNTEAFF.

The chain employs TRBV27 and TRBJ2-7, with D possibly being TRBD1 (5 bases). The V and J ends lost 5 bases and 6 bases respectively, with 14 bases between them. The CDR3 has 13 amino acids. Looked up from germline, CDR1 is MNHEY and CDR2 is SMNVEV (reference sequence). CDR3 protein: CASSHLQGTEQYF. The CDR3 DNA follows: TGTGCCAGCAGTCACCTCCAGGGAACCGAGCAGTACTTC.

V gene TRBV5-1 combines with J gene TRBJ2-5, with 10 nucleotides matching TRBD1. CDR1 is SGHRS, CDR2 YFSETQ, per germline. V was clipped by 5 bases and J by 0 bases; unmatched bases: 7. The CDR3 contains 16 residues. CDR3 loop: CASRDGTGAYQETQYF. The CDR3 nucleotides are TGCGCCAGCAGGGATGGGACAGGGGCATACCAAGAGACCCAGTACTTC.

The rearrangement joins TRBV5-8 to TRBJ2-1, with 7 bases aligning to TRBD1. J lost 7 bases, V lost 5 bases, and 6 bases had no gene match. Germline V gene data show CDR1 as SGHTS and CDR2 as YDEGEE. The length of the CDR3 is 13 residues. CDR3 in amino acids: CASRRQGENEQFF. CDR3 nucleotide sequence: TGTGCCAGCAGACGACAGGGTGAGAATGAGCAGTTCTTC.